This TCR beta chain was captured in a study of T-cell reconstitution after alpha-beta-depleted transplantation in children. Unique molecular identifiers were used in preparing the TCRbeta library. From the PCR reads, TCRdb called clonotypes with MiXCR, one entry per CDR3 protein. The table records approximately 500,000 distinct CDR3 sequences, roughly 10% of them present only once. This clonotype was counted at least ten times. The CDR3 spans 14 residues. Germline CDR1 is DFQATT and CDR2 is SNEGSKA (reference sequence). Trimming pared 3 bases from V and 6 bases from J, leaving 14 bases between. This sample comprised PBMCs, obtained before TCRalphabeta/CD19-depleted stem cell transplant. The receptor was isolated from a child aged 2-15 years with inherited bone marrow failure, due to receive a stem cell transplant. The chain employs TRBV20-1 and TRBJ2-2; D might be TRBD2 (5 bases). In DNA, the CDR3 is TGCAGTGCTAGGGACTCCCCGAGGGCCGGGGAGCTGTTTTTT. Translated, it gives CSARDSPRAGELFF.